What follows are 10 T cell receptor beta chains derived from one specimen sequenced in a study of CD8+CD57+ T cells in acquired aplastic anemia. The patients chosen for sequencing had shown expansion of CD8+CD57+ cells (detected by flow cytometry). The template for TCR beta VDJ and CDR3 sequence profiling was genomic DNA. TCRdb re-called the reads through MiXCR, storing one row per CDR3 protein. This sample has roughly 500,000 distinct CDR3 sequences, with around a third found just once. The sample was sorted CD4+, CD8+, or CD8+CD57+ T cells (not recorded which) from PBMCs. The receptors were sampled from a human donor with aplastic anemia.

In this sample, this clonotype turned up once. The gene calls are TRBV29-1 and TRBJ2-7; 7 bases match TRBD2. This CDR3 is built from 14 residues. Germline CDR1 is SQVTM and CDR2 is ANQGSEA. Unmatched junction bases numbered 16, after V lost 8 bases and J lost 6 bases. The chain's CDR3 is CSTDGGGISGEQYF. The DNA of the CDR3 is TGCAGCACCGACGGCGGGGGTATTTCGGGCGAGCAGTACTTC.

V gene TRBV4-2 combines with J gene TRBJ2-7, with 8 nucleotides matching TRBD2. This CDR3 has 15 amino acids. V lost 1 base, J lost 6 bases, and 8 bases stayed unmatched. In germline, CDR1 is LGHNA, CDR2 YNFKEQ. This chain's CDR3 is CASSQVAGPLSEQYF. The CDR3 DNA follows: TGTGCCAGCAGCCAAGTAGCGGGACCTTTATCCGAGCAGTACTTC.

This chain uses TRBV5-4 with TRBJ2-2, with a weak D call TRBD2 (6 bases). The V end was cut by 1 base, the J end by 2 bases, with 9 bases between. The CDR3 has 15 amino acids. CDR1 and CDR2 from the germline V gene are SGHNT and YYREEE (reference sequence). The CDR3 DNA sequence: TGTGCCAGCAGCTTGAGCGGGCTAAACACCGGGGAGCTGTTTTTT. It codes for CASSLSGLNTGELFF.

The CDR3 loop is CSSETGGGSPLHF. CDR3 nucleotide sequence: TGCAGCTCCGAGACAGGGGGAGGTTCACCCCTCCACTTT. The chain couples TRBV29-1 to TRBJ1-6, with 9 bases lining up with TRBD1. J lost 9 bases, V lost 8 bases, and 8 bases had no gene match. Germline V gene lookup returns CDR1 SQVTM and CDR2 ANQGSEA. The CDR3 length is 13 residues.

This chain joins TRBV12-3 or TRBV12-4 and TRBJ2-7, with 7 nucleotides matching TRBD2. CDR3 size: 20 residues. Trimming took 7 bases from V and 1 from J; bases not matched to a gene: 25. CDR3 sequence (DNA): TGTGCCAGCAAAAGTTACCCATCTAGCGGTTATTCGCCGGCTTCCTACGAGCAGTACTTC. As protein: CASKSYPSSGYSPASYEQYF.

This rearrangement joins TRBV6-2 or TRBV6-3 to TRBJ2-3, with D possibly TRBD1 on 5 matching bases. The CDR3 runs 16 residues. Germline V gene lookup returns CDR1 MNHEY and CDR2 SVGEGT. The ends were cut back, 0 bases at V and 2 bases at J, with 12 bases in the middle. The CDR3 loop reads CASSYSGQGPTDTQYF. CDR3 coding DNA: TGTGCCAGCAGTTACTCTGGGCAGGGCCCCACAGATACGCAGTATTTT.

At least ten counts were recorded for this clonotype. The chain is built from TRBV12-3 or TRBV12-4 and TRBJ1-5, with 8 bases lining up with TRBD1. V lost 5 bases to trimming and J lost 7 bases; unmatched junction nucleotides: 7. CDR3 length equals 14 residues. CDR3 DNA sequence: TGTGCCAGCAGTCCCAGGGGGCAGGGACAGCCCCAGCATTTT. It translates to CASSPRGQGQPQHF.

This clonotype was counted between two and nine times. The rearrangement uses TRBV7-9 and TRBJ2-5; D unresolved. V lost 4 bases and J lost 2, with 14 bases in between. Germline CDR1 reads SEHNR; CDR2 reads FQNEAQ (reference sequence). The CDR3 contains 15 residues. The CDR3 nucleotides read TGTGCCAGCAGCTCAAACGGCGACGCTCAAGAGACCCAGTACTTC. Protein: CASSSNGDAQETQYF.

This clonotype was found many times. The chain links TRBV20-1 to TRBJ1-6; TRBD1 aligns across 8 bases. With 3 bases clipped from V and 8 bases from J, the junction kept 3 bases outside the gene matches. CDR1 and CDR2 from the germline V gene are DFQATT and SNEGSKA (reference sequence). There are 13 residues in the CDR3. CDR3 nucleotides: TGCAGTGCTAGTGGACAGGGTTATTCACCCCTCCACTTT. Translating gives CSASGQGYSPLHF.

On this clonotype: A much larger clone sits a single nucleotide away, making a read error possible. V and J are TRBV7-9 and TRBJ2-5; the D gene is possibly TRBD2 (7 bases). CDR1 and CDR2 (germline): SEHNR, FQNEAQ (reference sequence). The CDR3 loop spans 12 amino acids. V was trimmed by 11 bases and J by 5 bases, leaving 15 bases between them. DNA for the CDR3: TGTGCCGTTCCTGGGGGGGCGGAGACCCAGTACTTC. Translated, it gives CAVPGGAETQYF. Full variable domain (rest looked up from reference TRBV7-9 and TRBJ2-5): DTGVSQNPRHKITKRGQNVTFRCDPISEHNRLYWYRQTLGQGPEFLTYFQNEAQLEKSRLLSDRFSAERPKGSFSTLEIQRTEQGDSAMYLCAVPGGAETQYFGPGTRLLVL.